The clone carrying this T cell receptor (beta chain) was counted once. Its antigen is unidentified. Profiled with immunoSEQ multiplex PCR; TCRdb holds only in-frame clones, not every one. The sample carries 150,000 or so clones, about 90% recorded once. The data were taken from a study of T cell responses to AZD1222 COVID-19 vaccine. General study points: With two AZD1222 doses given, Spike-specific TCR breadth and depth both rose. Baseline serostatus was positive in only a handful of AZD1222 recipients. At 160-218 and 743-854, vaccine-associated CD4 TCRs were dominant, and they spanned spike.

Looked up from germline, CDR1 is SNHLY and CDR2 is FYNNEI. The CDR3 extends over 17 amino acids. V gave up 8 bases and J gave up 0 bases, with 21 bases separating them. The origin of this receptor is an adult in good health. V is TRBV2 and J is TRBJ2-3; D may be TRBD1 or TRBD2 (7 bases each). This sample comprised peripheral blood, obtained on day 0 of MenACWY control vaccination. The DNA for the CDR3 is TGTGCCAGCGTCAGGGGGACTATTTCCCCTAGCACAGATACGCAGTATTTT. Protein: CASVRGTISPSTDTQYF. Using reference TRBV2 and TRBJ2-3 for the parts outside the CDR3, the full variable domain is EPEVTQTPSHQVTQMGQEVILRCVPISNHLYFYWYRQILGQKVEFLVSFYNNEISEKSEIFDDQFSVERPDGSNFTLKIRSTKLEDSAMYFCASVRGTISPSTDTQYFGPGTRLTVL.